This T cell receptor beta chain was recorded in a study of blood T cell repertoires in COVID-19. About the research overall: Sites across the United States, Italy and Spain contributed samples from acute and convalescent COVID-19. Sources were T cells, B-cell-depleted T cells, or PBMCs; the material itself was cDNA or gDNA.

As originally analysed: Estimates of nucleated cell counts were drawn from the amplification of reference gene primers. The repertoire was sequenced with immunoSEQ multiplex PCR; TCRdb's copy has only in-frame clones and lacks some. That table supplies the V and J calls and clone size; D and trimming were determined from the DNA. The sample includes 110,000 to 150,000 clones, roughly 91% seen only once; the top ten take 2.5% to 3%. There are 12 residues in the CDR3. Deletions cut 1 base from V and 7 bases from J, with 8 bases between. Looked up from germline, CDR1 is GTSNPN and CDR2 is SVGIG (reference sequence). This clone was counted a few times.

The V call is TRBV30, the J call TRBJ1-3; D gene ambiguous. The sequence was collected from a man between 60 and 75 years old with active or convalescent COVID-19. The sequenced material came from peripheral blood. CDR3 sequence reads: CAWSGGTNTIYF. In DNA form, the CDR3 reads TGTGCCTGGAGTGGCGGAACGAACACCATATATTTT.